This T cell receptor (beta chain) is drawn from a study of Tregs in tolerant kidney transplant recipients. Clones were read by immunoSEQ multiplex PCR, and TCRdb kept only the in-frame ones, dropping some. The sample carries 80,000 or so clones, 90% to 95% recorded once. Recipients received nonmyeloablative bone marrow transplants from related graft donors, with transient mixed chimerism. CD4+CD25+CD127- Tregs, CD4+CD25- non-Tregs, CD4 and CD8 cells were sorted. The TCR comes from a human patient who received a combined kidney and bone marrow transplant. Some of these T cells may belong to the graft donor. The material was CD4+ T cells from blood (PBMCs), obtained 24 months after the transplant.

CDR3 coding DNA: TGCGCCAGCCGGACCAGGGCTAGCGGGAGCAACGAGCAGTACTTC. Translated: CASRTRASGSNEQYF. The chain couples TRBV5-1 to TRBJ2-7; 10 bases are shared with TRBD2. Germline-derived CDR1 and CDR2 are SGHRS and YFSETQ. CDR3 length: 15 residues. The V gene end was trimmed by 7 bases and the J gene end by 5 bases; junction bases not matched to a gene: 12. Full variable domain (outside the CDR3, taken from reference TRBV5-1 and TRBJ2-7): KAGVTQTPRYLIKTRGQQVTLSCSPISGHRSVSWYQQTPGQGLQFLFEYFSETQRNKGNFPGRFSGRQFSNSRSEMNVSTLELGDSALYLCASRTRASGSNEQYFGPGTRLTVT.